This T cell receptor (beta chain) was obtained from a study of T cells after yellow fever vaccination. Study-level information: SMART-Seq v4 Ultra Low Input handled preparation of low-cell-number fractions.

V shed 0 bases and J shed 4 bases, with 12 bases lying between them. CDR1 and CDR2 from the germline V gene are LGHNA and YSLEER. This CDR3 is built from 15 residues. The table lists this clonotype with a few counts. The target antigen is unknown. Study-level points and caveats: On re-exposure, the response was weaker but peaked faster, at day 5 versus 15.

The TCR cDNA carried a universal primer site and UMIs from 5'RACE template switching. TCRdb reprocessed the 5' RACE reads via MiXCR and lists one record per CDR3 protein. The sample holds around 310,000 distinct CDR3 sequences; approximately 3.8% are singletons and the top ten take around 24%. The sequencing used PBMCs, collected on the day of the yellow fever booster vaccination. This chain uses TRBV4-3 with TRBJ2-5; D might be TRBD2 (5 bases). The clonotype was recovered from a man in his late teens or twenties who received the YFV17D yellow fever vaccine. The CDR3 nucleotides read TGCGCCAGCAGCCAAGAAGGGTATGGAGGAGAGACCCAGTACTTC. Encoded protein: CASSQEGYGGETQYF.